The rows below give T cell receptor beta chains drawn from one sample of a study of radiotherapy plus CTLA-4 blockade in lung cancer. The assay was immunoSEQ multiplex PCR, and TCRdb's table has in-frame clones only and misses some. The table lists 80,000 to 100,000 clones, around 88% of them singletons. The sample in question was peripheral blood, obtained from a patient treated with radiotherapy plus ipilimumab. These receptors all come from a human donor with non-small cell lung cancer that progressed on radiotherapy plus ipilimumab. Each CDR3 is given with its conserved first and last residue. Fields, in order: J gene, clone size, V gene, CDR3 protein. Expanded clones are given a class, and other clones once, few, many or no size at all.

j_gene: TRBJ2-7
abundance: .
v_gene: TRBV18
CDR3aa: CASSPPVAYEQYF

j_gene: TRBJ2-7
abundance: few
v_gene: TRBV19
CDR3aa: CASSPQAATGYEQYF

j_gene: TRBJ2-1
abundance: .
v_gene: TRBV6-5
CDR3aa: CASRAGGYNEQFF

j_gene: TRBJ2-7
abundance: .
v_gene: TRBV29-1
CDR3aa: CSVLSGGEQYF

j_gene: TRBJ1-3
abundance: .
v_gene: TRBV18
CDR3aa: CASSPQFSGNTIYF

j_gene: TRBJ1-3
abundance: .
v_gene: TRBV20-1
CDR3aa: CSARTGNTIYF

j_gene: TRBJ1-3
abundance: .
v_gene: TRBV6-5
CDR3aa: CASSYSGGRGNTIYF

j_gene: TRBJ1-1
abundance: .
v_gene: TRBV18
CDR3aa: CASSLYQWEDTEAFF

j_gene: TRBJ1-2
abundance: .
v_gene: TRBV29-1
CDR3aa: CSVAPGVDYGYTF

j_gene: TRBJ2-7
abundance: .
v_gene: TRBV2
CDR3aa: CASSPWAVRGPEQYF